These T cell receptor beta chains were read from a single sample in a study of molecular identifiers for immune sequencing clone quantification. One entry per CDR3 protein results from TCRdb running MiXCR on the PCR reads. The sample holds about 640,000 distinct CDR3 sequences, 20% seen once. The sample consisted of naive CD8+ T cells from blood, with Jurkat cell RNA spiked in. The source of these receptors is a human donor in good health. Some libraries in this study had Jurkat cell RNA spiked in. The CDR3 runs from the conserved cysteine through the conserved F or W. A D gene is named only where the DNA matches it firmly. Clone size is shown for a subset of rows, as once, few, many or a class of expanded clone.

>many|TRBV4-1|TRBD1|TRBJ1-1
CASSPWTGKGTEAFF
TGCGCCAGCAGCCCGTGGACAGGGAAGGGCACTGAAGCTTTCTTT
>many|TRBV7-8|.|TRBJ2-2
CASSKSSNGELFF
TGTGCCAGCAGCAAGTCTAGCAACGGGGAGCTGTTTTTT
>many|TRBV29-1|.|TRBJ2-7
CSVVLYTTYEQYF
TGCAGCGTTGTACTGTACACTACCTACGAGCAGTACTTC
>many|TRBV11-2|TRBD2|TRBJ2-1
CASTELAGGMDEQFF
TGTGCCAGCACCGAACTAGCGGGGGGGATGGATGAGCAGTTCTTC
>many|TRBV7-2|TRBD1|TRBJ2-5
CASSSGTGGFKTQYF
TGTGCCAGCAGCTCCGGGACAGGGGGCTTTAAGACCCAGTACTTC
>.|TRBV25-1|.|TRBJ1-3
CASSPAPGAGNTVYF
TGTGCCAGCAGCCCAGCCCCTGGAGCGGGAAACACCGTATATTTT
>many|TRBV20-1|.|TRBJ1-1
CSATDREAFF
TGCAGTGCTACTGACAGGGAAGCTTTCTTT
>.|TRBV19|.|TRBJ2-7
CASSIWGTGGEQYF
TGTGCCAGTAGTATTTGGGGCACAGGTGGGGAGCAGTACTTC
>.|TRBV19|.|TRBJ2-7
CASSTTAGSSSYEQYF
TGTGCCAGTAGTACCACCGCAGGGTCTAGCTCCTACGAGCAGTACTTC
>.|TRBV20-1|TRBD2|TRBJ2-7
CSARAGVSYEQYF
TGCAGTGCCCGAGCGGGAGTTTCCTACGAGCAGTACTTC
>.|TRBV6-5|TRBD2|TRBJ2-3
CAGTPLGSGGYDTQYF
TGTGCCGGCACCCCATTGGGTAGCGGGGGGTACGATACGCAGTATTTT
>few|TRBV27|.|TRBJ2-2
CASSQGSGLDRTGELFF
TGTGCCAGCAGTCAAGGGTCCGGGCTTGATCGCACCGGGGAGCTGTTTTTT